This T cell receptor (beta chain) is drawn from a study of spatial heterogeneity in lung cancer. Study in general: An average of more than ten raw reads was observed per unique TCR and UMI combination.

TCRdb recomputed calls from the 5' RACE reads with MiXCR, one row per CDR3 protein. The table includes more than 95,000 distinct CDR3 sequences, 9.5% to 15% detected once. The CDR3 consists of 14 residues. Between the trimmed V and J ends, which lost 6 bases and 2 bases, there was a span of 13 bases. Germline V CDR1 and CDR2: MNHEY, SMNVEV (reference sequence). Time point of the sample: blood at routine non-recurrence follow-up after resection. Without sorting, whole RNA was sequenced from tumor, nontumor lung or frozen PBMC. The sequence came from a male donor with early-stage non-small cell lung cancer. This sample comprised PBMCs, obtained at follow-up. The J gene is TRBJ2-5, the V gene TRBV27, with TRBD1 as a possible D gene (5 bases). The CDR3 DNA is TGTGCCAGCAGCACCTTCAAGGGGCAAGAGACCCAGTACTTC. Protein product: CASSTFKGQETQYF.